These 6 T cell receptor beta chains were sequenced from one sample in a study of blood T cell repertoires in COVID-19. Libraries were prepared by immunoSEQ multiplex PCR; TCRdb keeps only in-frame clonotypes and omits some of them. The sample comprises around 58,000 clones, about nine tenths of which are singletons, and about 4.7% rests with the top ten. The source material was peripheral blood. The receptors derive from a human donor in a cohort sampled during active COVID-19.

The chain is built from TRBV18 and TRBJ2-1; 7 nucleotides match TRBD1. V lost 4 bases and J lost 4; bases outside the gene matches: 4. The CDR3 spans 14 residues. The germline gives CDR1 KGHSH, CDR2 LQKENI. The DNA of the CDR3 is TGTGCCAGCTCACAAGGACAGGTTTACAATGAGCAGTTCTTC. Translated, it gives CASSQGQVYNEQFF.

The CDR3 spells CASSDSRGGDTYEQYF. CDR3 nucleotide sequence: TGTGCCAGCAGTGACTCGAGGGGGGGAGACACCTACGAGCAGTACTTC. This chain connects TRBV6-4 to TRBJ2-7, with TRBD2 as a possible D gene (7 bases). Trimming pared 0 bases from V and 2 bases from J, leaving 14 bases between. This CDR3 has 16 residues. Germline CDR1 reads MRHNA; CDR2 reads SNTAGT.

This clone has just one count. The J gene is TRBJ1-3, the V gene TRBV3-1 (or the pseudogene TRBV3-2); D ambiguous. This CDR3 spans 17 amino acids. V dropped 1 base and J dropped 0 bases, with 13 bases sitting between them. Germline CDR1 LGHDT, CDR2 YNNKEL (reference sequence). In nucleotides, the CDR3 is TGTGCCAGCAGCCAAGGGATCCCCGGGATCTCTGGAAACACCATATATTTT. Translation: CASSQGIPGISGNTIYF.

The V call is TRBV28, the J call TRBJ1-4; D not certain. This CDR3 is 14 amino acids long. With 6 bases removed from V and 3 bases from J, the gap between germline ends came to 11 bases. In germline, CDR1 is MDHEN, CDR2 SYDVKM. The CDR3 is CASSFGGPNEKLFF. The CDR3 DNA is TGTGCCAGCAGCTTTGGAGGCCCTAATGAAAAACTGTTTTTT. Full variable domain (missing parts from reference TRBV28 and TRBJ1-4): DVKVTQSSRYLVKRTGEKVFLECVQDMDHENMFWYRQDPGLGLRLIYFSYDVKMKEKGDIPEGYSVSREKKERFSLILESASTNQTSMYLCASSFGGPNEKLFFGSGTQLSVL.

The J gene is TRBJ1-2, the V gene TRBV5-1, with D maybe TRBD1 (6 bases). The germline CDR1 and CDR2 sequences are SGHRS and YFSETQ. This CDR3 contains 14 residues. The ends were cut back, 0 bases at V and 5 bases at J, with 11 bases in the middle. The CDR3 DNA is TGCGCCAGCAGCTTGGATGGGGGCGGATATGGCTACACCTTC. Protein: CASSLDGGGYGYTF.

CDR3 protein: CASSSGTGGSSAGELFF. CDR3 coding DNA: TGTGCCAGCAGCTCCGGGACAGGGGGATCATCCGCCGGGGAGCTGTTTTTT. The chain recombines TRBV5-5 with TRBJ2-2, with 11 positions matching TRBD1. The CDR3 consists of 17 residues. After removal of 3 bases from V and 6 bases from J, the junction contained 10 bases not matched to a gene. From germline, CDR1 is SGHKS and CDR2 YYEKEE (reference sequence).